This paragraph covers one T cell receptor (beta chain) sequence. This record belongs to a study of blood T cell repertoires in COVID-19. About the research overall: The origin of the acute and convalescent COVID-19 samples was the United States, Italy and Spain. Sources were T cells, B-cell-depleted T cells, or PBMCs; the material itself was cDNA or gDNA.

Under the authors' procedure: Reference gene primer amplification gave estimated nucleated cell counts. Here immunoSEQ multiplex PCR was the method, and the copy in TCRdb shows in-frame clones only, minus some. V and J calls and clone size are those listed in that table; D and trimming were worked out from the DNA. The sample includes around 290,000 clones, 75% to 95% of them seen just once. Symptom resolution, clearance, or two negative PCRs marked donors in Cohort 3 as recovered. Deletions cut 4 bases from V and 0 bases from J, with 16 bases between. This CDR3 has 17 amino acids. Germline V CDR1 and CDR2: SGHDN, FVKESK.

The sequenced sample was PBMCs or T cells enriched from blood (not recorded which). The chain carries TRBV14 and TRBJ2-1, with a tentative D call TRBD1 (6 bases). The TCR comes from a woman younger than 45 who had recovered from COVID-19. This CDR3 is CASSPSPGQPSYNEQFF. CDR3 in DNA: TGTGCCAGCAGCCCCTCTCCGGGACAACCCTCCTACAATGAGCAGTTCTTC.